This TCR beta chain was profiled in a study of cytomegalovirus exposure and HLA in healthy donors. Study-wide points: Most TCR sequences proved rare, with some public TCRs found in many donors.

Germline-derived CDR1 and CDR2 are SEHNR and FQNEAQ (reference sequence). J was trimmed by 4 bases and V by 5 bases; bases with no gene match: 5. The CDR3 is made up of 14 amino acids. Primers included in the PCR were 60 Vbeta and 13 Jbeta primers. As processed by the authors: Unique TCR beta chains numbered approximately 80 million in a later analysis, with 10 million to 14 million shared. TCRdb's table, derived via immunoSEQ multiplex PCR, lists solely in-frame clones and lacks some. The V and J calls and clone size are taken from that table; D and trimming were inferred from the DNA. The sample has roughly 120,000 clones, roughly four fifths seen once. As regards this clone: What it binds is unknown.

The chain links TRBV7-9 to TRBJ1-1; 9 bases match TRBD1. The receptor was isolated from a woman between 18 and 29 years old in good health and CMV-seronegative. Input material: PBMCs. CDR3 sequence reads: CASSREDRGTEAFF. The CDR3 DNA sequence: TGTGCCAGCAGCCGAGAGGACAGGGGCACTGAAGCTTTCTTT.